This is a list of T cell receptor beta chains from one sample in a study of shared clonotypes between healthy human individuals. TCRdb's copy holds only in-frame clones and misses some; the assay was immunoSEQ multiplex PCR. The sample consists of about 2 million clones, about 95% of them appearing once. Sequenced sample: naive CD8+ T cells sorted from blood. The receptor source for this set is a man aged 18 to 30 in good health. Both conserved end residues are part of each CDR3. The D gene is left open where the match is weak. Only some rows state a clone size, as once, few, many or a class for expanded clones.

TRBJ2-2 | - | - | TRBV6-5 | TGTGCCAGCGGCTTGTTTCGTACCGGGGAGCTGTTTTTT | CASGLFRTGELFF
TRBJ2-3 | - | - | TRBV9 | TGTGCCAGCAGCTGGGACGGAGGCCCGGCCACAGATACGCAGTATTTT | CASSWDGGPATDTQYF
TRBJ2-7 | - | - | TRBV5-1 | TGCGCCAGCAGCTTAAACGGGGGCTCCTACGAGCAGTACTTC | CASSLNGGSYEQYF
TRBJ2-7 | TRBD2 | - | TRBV4-2 | TGTGCCAGCAGCCCTCGGGCTAGCGGGGGGGCGGGGAACGAGCAGTACTTC | CASSPRASGGAGNEQYF
TRBJ2-3 | - | - | TRBV6-5 | TGTGCCAGCAGTTACGCGGAAGAAGATACGCAGTATTTT | CASSYAEEDTQYF
TRBJ2-2 | TRBD2 | - | TRBV7-8 | TGTGCCAGCAGCTTAGCGGTCTTAGCGGGAGGGGAGCTGTTTTTT | CASSLAVLAGGELFF
TRBJ2-6 | TRBD1 | once | TRBV10-3 | TGTGCCCCGACTTGGACAGGGGGATTTGGGGCCAACGTCCTGACTTTC | CAPTWTGGFGANVLTF
TRBJ2-7 | - | few | TRBV11-2 | TGTGCCAGCAGCCCAAACACCGACTACGAGCAGTACTTC | CASSPNTDYEQYF
TRBJ1-5 | TRBD1 | - | TRBV30 | TGTGCCTGGAGCCCCGGGACAGCTAGCAATCAGCCCCAGCATTTT | CAWSPGTASNQPQHF
TRBJ1-5 | TRBD1 | few | TRBV19 | TGTGCCAGTAGTATCCCGGGACAGATCAATCAGCCCCAGCATTTT | CASSIPGQINQPQHF
TRBJ2-7 | - | - | TRBV28 | TGTGCCAGCAGTGACAATTACGAGCAGTACTTC | CASSDNYEQYF
TRBJ1-2 | - | - | TRBV4-3 | TGCGCCAGCAGCCAAGAAAGTTGGAACTCCCCTAACTATGGCTACACCTTC | CASSQESWNSPNYGYTF
TRBJ2-1 | TRBD2 | - | TRBV2 | TGTGCCAGCATCGGACTAGCGGGGGGGCCCGGGAATGAGCAGTTCTTC | CASIGLAGGPGNEQFF
TRBJ1-1 | - | once | TRBV19 | TGTGCCAGTAGTCCAAGGGCTACTGAAGCTTTCTTT | CASSPRATEAFF
TRBJ2-7 | - | - | TRBV7-9 | TGTGCCAGCAGCCGGACTCAATTCAGCGAGCAGTACTTC | CASSRTQFSEQYF
TRBJ2-1 | - | - | TRBV4-3 | TGCGCCAGCAGCCAAGACGACTCCACCTACAATGAGCAGTTCTTC | CASSQDDSTYNEQFF
TRBJ2-5 | - | - | TRBV7-6 | TGTGCCAGCAGCTTAGCTGAGGAGACCCAGTACTTC | CASSLAEETQYF
TRBJ2-1 | - | - | TRBV27 | TGTGCCAGCAGTTTATTTGGTTCGGTTCGCTCCTACAATGAGCAGTTCTTC | CASSLFGSVRSYNEQFF
TRBJ2-3 | TRBD2 | - | TRBV13 | TGTGCCAGCAGCTTAGGCGGGACAGCGGGGGGCCCCACAGATACGCAGTATTTT | CASSLGGTAGGPTDTQYF
TRBJ2-5 | - | - | TRBV11-2 | TGTGCCAGCAGCTTAGTGTTTTCTCGGGACCACCAGTACTTC | CASSLVFSRDHQYF
TRBJ1-1 | - | - | TRBV27 | TGTGCCAGCAGTTTATTGGGCACCACCTCCTACACTGAAGCTTTCTTT | CASSLLGTTSYTEAFF
TRBJ2-7 | - | - | TRBV11-2 | TGTGCCAGCAGCTCTCCCCCGGCAGCGATCTCCTACGAGCAGTACTTC | CASSSPPAAISYEQYF